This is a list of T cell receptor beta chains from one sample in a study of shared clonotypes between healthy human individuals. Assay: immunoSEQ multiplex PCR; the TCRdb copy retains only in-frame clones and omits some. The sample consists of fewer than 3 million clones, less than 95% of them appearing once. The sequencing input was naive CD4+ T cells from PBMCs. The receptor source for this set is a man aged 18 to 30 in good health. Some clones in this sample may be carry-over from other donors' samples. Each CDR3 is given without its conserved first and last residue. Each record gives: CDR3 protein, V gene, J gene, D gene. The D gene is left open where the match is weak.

CDR3aa: ASSQGQGKYNEQF; v_gene: TRBV5-4; j_gene: TRBJ2-1; d_gene: TRBD1
CDR3aa: ASTPGLAGTGRGTDTQY; v_gene: TRBV9; j_gene: TRBJ2-3; d_gene: TRBD2
CDR3aa: ASSFPGGATDTQY; v_gene: TRBV7-9; j_gene: TRBJ2-3; d_gene: TRBD2
CDR3aa: ASSETETQY; v_gene: TRBV6-1; j_gene: TRBJ2-5; d_gene: -
CDR3aa: ASRRILGTTTGELF; v_gene: TRBV11-2; j_gene: TRBJ2-2; d_gene: -
CDR3aa: ASSVDPVNTEAF; v_gene: TRBV9; j_gene: TRBJ1-1; d_gene: -
CDR3aa: SATGKETQY; v_gene: TRBV20-1; j_gene: TRBJ2-5; d_gene: -
CDR3aa: ASSTQGGTKAYEQY; v_gene: TRBV19; j_gene: TRBJ2-7; d_gene: -
CDR3aa: ASTLPGGTGELF; v_gene: TRBV6-5; j_gene: TRBJ2-2; d_gene: TRBD2
CDR3aa: ASSEREAGTDTQY; v_gene: TRBV6-6; j_gene: TRBJ2-3; d_gene: TRBD2
CDR3aa: ASRDIHEQY; v_gene: TRBV28; j_gene: TRBJ2-7; d_gene: -
CDR3aa: ASSSRVMWAF; v_gene: TRBV28; j_gene: TRBJ1-1; d_gene: -
CDR3aa: ASSLQLAASYNEQF; v_gene: TRBV5-1; j_gene: TRBJ2-1; d_gene: TRBD2
CDR3aa: ASSYRDRAYGYT; v_gene: TRBV27; j_gene: TRBJ1-2; d_gene: TRBD1
CDR3aa: ASSLQTGWEQPQH; v_gene: TRBV7-2; j_gene: TRBJ1-5; d_gene: -
CDR3aa: ASSPQRLDTEAF; v_gene: TRBV7-6; j_gene: TRBJ1-1; d_gene: -
CDR3aa: ASSLSSDRGWDEQF; v_gene: TRBV27; j_gene: TRBJ2-1; d_gene: TRBD1
CDR3aa: ASIPRGNSYNEQF; v_gene: TRBV7-9; j_gene: TRBJ2-1; d_gene: -
CDR3aa: ASSLGVTNTGELF; v_gene: TRBV5-1; j_gene: TRBJ2-2; d_gene: -
CDR3aa: ASSQQGNTEAF; v_gene: TRBV11-2; j_gene: TRBJ1-1; d_gene: -
CDR3aa: ATTTGARGSGEQF; v_gene: TRBV28; j_gene: TRBJ2-1; d_gene: -
CDR3aa: ASSEGRGRGSQPQH; v_gene: TRBV2; j_gene: TRBJ1-5; d_gene: TRBD1
CDR3aa: ASSPPQRLDHNEQF; v_gene: TRBV18; j_gene: TRBJ2-1; d_gene: -
CDR3aa: ASSYERVDEQY; v_gene: TRBV5-8; j_gene: TRBJ2-7; d_gene: -
CDR3aa: SVEGQGHTDTQY; v_gene: TRBV29-1; j_gene: TRBJ2-3; d_gene: TRBD1
CDR3aa: ASSSWVVTTNTGELF; v_gene: TRBV11-2; j_gene: TRBJ2-2; d_gene: -
CDR3aa: ASSDGQSSGNTIY; v_gene: TRBV19; j_gene: TRBJ1-3; d_gene: -
CDR3aa: ASSEEPGPYEQY; v_gene: TRBV6-1; j_gene: TRBJ2-7; d_gene: -
CDR3aa: ASSQTGGVYEQY; v_gene: TRBV28; j_gene: TRBJ2-7; d_gene: TRBD1
CDR3aa: ASSPGRGVDTQY; v_gene: TRBV11-2; j_gene: TRBJ2-3; d_gene: -
CDR3aa: SVRTSSGNTIY; v_gene: TRBV29-1; j_gene: TRBJ1-3; d_gene: -
CDR3aa: ASSLSYGANVLT; v_gene: TRBV5-5; j_gene: TRBJ2-6; d_gene: -
CDR3aa: ASSEPYSVLNTNTEAF; v_gene: TRBV10-1; j_gene: TRBJ1-1; d_gene: -
CDR3aa: ASSGGLNTEAF; v_gene: TRBV19; j_gene: TRBJ1-1; d_gene: -
CDR3aa: ASSQDLAISYEQY; v_gene: TRBV4-1; j_gene: TRBJ2-7; d_gene: -
CDR3aa: ASSYSDRVVGGYT; v_gene: TRBV6-5; j_gene: TRBJ1-2; d_gene: TRBD1
CDR3aa: ASSLRGTVETQY; v_gene: TRBV5-1; j_gene: TRBJ2-5; d_gene: -
CDR3aa: ASSFKGLWEKLF; v_gene: TRBV28; j_gene: TRBJ1-4; d_gene: -
CDR3aa: ASSLGRAESNEKLF; v_gene: TRBV7-9; j_gene: TRBJ1-4; d_gene: -
CDR3aa: ASSPSTGSGNTIY; v_gene: TRBV7-9; j_gene: TRBJ1-3; d_gene: -
CDR3aa: ASSIGGPYNEQF; v_gene: TRBV19; j_gene: TRBJ2-1; d_gene: -
CDR3aa: ASSQEVRRENTGELF; v_gene: TRBV4-3; j_gene: TRBJ2-2; d_gene: -
CDR3aa: ASSQDRGPAGGLYNEQF; v_gene: TRBV4-2; j_gene: TRBJ2-1; d_gene: TRBD1
CDR3aa: ASSLQGAGNTIY; v_gene: TRBV27; j_gene: TRBJ1-3; d_gene: TRBD1
CDR3aa: ASSWTANTEAF; v_gene: TRBV5-1; j_gene: TRBJ1-1; d_gene: -
CDR3aa: AWSDQENTEAF; v_gene: TRBV30; j_gene: TRBJ1-1; d_gene: -
CDR3aa: ASSLGRGTTEAF; v_gene: TRBV13; j_gene: TRBJ1-1; d_gene: -
CDR3aa: ASSPYYSEQF; v_gene: TRBV9; j_gene: TRBJ2-1; d_gene: -
CDR3aa: ASSIGTGTQPQH; v_gene: TRBV19; j_gene: TRBJ1-5; d_gene: TRBD1
CDR3aa: ASGLPDRSSYEQY; v_gene: TRBV12-5; j_gene: TRBJ2-7; d_gene: TRBD1
CDR3aa: ASSSPSTSGSSYNEQF; v_gene: TRBV28; j_gene: TRBJ2-1; d_gene: TRBD2
CDR3aa: ASSFRSSGTRRYEQY; v_gene: TRBV7-9; j_gene: TRBJ2-7; d_gene: TRBD2
CDR3aa: ASSLVPVPGELF; v_gene: TRBV11-2; j_gene: TRBJ2-2; d_gene: -
CDR3aa: ASSNRRGETQY; v_gene: TRBV27; j_gene: TRBJ2-5; d_gene: -